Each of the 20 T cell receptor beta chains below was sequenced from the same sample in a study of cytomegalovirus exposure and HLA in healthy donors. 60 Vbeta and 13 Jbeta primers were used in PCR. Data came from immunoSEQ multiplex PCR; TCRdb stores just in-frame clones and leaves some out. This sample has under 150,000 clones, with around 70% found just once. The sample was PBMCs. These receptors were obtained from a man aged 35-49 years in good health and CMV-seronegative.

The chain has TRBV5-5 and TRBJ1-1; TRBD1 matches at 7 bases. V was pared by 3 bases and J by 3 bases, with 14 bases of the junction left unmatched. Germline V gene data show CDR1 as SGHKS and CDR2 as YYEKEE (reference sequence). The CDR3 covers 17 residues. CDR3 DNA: TGTGCCAGCAGCTCACAGGGGCTGGCGATTTGGTACACTGAAGCTTTCTTT. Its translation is CASSSQGLAIWYTEAFF.

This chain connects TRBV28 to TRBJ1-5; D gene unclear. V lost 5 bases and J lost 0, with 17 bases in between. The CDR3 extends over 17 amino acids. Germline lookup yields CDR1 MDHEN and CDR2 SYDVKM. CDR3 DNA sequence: TGTGCCAGCAGTCCCAACCCTGTCGGGGTTAGCAATCAGCCCCAGCATTTT. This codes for CASSPNPVGVSNQPQHF.

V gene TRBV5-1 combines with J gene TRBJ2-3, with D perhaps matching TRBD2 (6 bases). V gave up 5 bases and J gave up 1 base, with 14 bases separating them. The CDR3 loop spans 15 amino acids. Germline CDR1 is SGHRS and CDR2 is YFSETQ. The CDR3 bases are TGCGCCAGCAGGACGAACACGGGGGGCACAGATACGCAGTATTTT. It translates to CASRTNTGGTDTQYF.

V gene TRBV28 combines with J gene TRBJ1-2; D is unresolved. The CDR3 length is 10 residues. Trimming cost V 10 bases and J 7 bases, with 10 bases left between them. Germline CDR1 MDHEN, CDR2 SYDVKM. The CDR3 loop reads CATYRGGYTF. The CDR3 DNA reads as TGTGCCACCTATCGAGGTGGCTACACCTTC.

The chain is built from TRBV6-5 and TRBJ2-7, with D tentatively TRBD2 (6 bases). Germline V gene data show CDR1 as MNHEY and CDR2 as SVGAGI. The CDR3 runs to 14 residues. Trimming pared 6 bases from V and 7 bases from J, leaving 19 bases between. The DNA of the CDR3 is TGTGCCAGCAGGCCGGAGGGCAGGGTGAGGGAGCAGTACTTC. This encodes CASRPEGRVREQYF.

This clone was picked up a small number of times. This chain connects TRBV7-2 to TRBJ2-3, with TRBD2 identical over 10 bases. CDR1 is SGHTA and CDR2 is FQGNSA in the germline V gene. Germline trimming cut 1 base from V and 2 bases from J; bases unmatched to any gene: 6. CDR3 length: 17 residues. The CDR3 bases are TGTGCCAGCAGCTTAGTTGGAGCGGGAGGGATCACAGATACGCAGTATTTT. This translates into CASSLVGAGGITDTQYF. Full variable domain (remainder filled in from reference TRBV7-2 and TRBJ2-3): GAGVSQSPSNKVTEKGKDVELRCDPISGHTALYWYRQSLGQGLEFLIYFQGNSAPDKSGLPSDRFSAERTGGSVSTLTIQRTQQEDSAVYLCASSLVGAGGITDTQYFGPGTRLTVL.

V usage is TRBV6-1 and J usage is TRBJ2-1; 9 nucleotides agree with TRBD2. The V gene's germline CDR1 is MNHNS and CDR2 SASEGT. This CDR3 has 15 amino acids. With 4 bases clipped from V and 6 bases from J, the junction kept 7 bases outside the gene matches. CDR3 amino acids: CASSVVAGEVNEQFF. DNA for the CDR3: TGTGCCAGCAGTGTTGTAGCGGGAGAGGTCAATGAGCAGTTCTTC.

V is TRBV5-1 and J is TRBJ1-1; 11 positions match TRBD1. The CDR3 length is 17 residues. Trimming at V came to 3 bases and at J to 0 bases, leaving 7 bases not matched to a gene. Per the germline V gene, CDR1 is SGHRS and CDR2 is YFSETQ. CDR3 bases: TGCGCCAGCAGCTGTGATGGGACAGGGGGAATGAACACTGAAGCTTTCTTT. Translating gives CASSCDGTGGMNTEAFF.

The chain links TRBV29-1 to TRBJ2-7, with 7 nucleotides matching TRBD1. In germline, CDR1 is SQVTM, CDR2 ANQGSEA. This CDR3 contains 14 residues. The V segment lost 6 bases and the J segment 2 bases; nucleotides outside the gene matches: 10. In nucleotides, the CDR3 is TGCAGCGTAGTAACCAGGGGGATCCCCTACGAGCAGTACTTC. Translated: CSVVTRGIPYEQYF.

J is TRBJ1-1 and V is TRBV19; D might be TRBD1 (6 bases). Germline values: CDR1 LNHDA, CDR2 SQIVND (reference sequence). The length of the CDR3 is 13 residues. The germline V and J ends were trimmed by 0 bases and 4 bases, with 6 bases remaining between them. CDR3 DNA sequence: TGTGCCAGTAGTATAGAGACAGGCACTGAAGCTTTCTTT. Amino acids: CASSIETGTEAFF.

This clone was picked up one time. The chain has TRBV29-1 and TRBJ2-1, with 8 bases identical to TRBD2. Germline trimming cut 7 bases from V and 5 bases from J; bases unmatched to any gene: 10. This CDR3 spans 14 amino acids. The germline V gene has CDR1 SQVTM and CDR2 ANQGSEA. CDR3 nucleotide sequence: TGCAGCGCAGTTGCGGGGGGACGGGACAATGAGCAGTTCTTC. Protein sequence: CSAVAGGRDNEQFF.

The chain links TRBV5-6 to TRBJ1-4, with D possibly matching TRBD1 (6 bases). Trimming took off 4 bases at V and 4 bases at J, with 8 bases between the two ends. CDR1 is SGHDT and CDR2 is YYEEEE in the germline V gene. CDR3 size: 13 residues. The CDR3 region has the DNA TGTGCCAGCAGCCGGGACAATAATGAAAAACTGTTTTTT. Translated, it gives CASSRDNNEKLFF.

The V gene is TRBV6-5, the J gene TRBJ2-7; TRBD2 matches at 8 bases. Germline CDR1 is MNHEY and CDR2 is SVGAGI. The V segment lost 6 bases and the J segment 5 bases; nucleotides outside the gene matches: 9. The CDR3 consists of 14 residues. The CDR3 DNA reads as TGTGCCAGCAGAACAGCGGGAGTTCCGGACGAGCAGTACTTC. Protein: CASRTAGVPDEQYF.

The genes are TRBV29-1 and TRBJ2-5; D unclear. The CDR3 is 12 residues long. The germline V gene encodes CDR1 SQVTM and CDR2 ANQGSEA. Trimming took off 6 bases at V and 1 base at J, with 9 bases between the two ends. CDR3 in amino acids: CSVAALQETQYF. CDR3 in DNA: TGCAGCGTCGCGGCTCTCCAAGAGACCCAGTACTTC.

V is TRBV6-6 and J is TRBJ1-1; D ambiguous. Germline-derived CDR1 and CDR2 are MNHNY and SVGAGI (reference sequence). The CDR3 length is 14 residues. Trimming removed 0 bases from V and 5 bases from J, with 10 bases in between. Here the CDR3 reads CASSYSRGLTEAFF. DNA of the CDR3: TGTGCCAGCAGTTACTCCCGCGGGTTAACTGAAGCTTTCTTT.

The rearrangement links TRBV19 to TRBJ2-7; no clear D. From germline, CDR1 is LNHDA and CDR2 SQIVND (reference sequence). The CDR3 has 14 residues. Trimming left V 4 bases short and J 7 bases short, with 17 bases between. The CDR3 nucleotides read TGTGCCAGTAGTACTGACGACCGCTCGGAGGAGCAGTACTTC. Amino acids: CASSTDDRSEEQYF. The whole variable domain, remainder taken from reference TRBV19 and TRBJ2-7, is DGGITQSPKYLFRKEGQNVTLSCEQNLNHDAMYWYRQDPGQGLRLIYYSQIVNDFQKGDIAEGYSVSREKKESFPLTVTSAQKNPTAFYLCASSTDDRSEEQYFGPGTRLTVT.

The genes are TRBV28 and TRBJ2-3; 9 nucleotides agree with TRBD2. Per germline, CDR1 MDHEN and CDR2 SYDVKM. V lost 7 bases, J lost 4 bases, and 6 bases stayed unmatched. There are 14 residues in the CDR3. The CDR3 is CASIPGLASDTQYF. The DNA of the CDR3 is TGTGCCAGCATCCCGGGACTAGCATCAGATACGCAGTATTTT.

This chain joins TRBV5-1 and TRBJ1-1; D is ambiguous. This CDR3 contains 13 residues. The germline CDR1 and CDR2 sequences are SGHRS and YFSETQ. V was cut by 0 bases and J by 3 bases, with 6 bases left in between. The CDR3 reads CASSLVADTEAFF. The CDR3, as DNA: TGCGCCAGCAGCTTGGTGGCAGACACTGAAGCTTTCTTT.

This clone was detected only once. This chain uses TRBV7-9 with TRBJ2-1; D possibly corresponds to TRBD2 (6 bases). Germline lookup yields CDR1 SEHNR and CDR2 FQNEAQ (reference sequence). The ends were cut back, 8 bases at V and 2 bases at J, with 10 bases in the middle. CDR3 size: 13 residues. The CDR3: CASGRLAYNEQFF. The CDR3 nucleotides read TGTGCCAGCGGGAGACTAGCCTACAATGAGCAGTTCTTC.

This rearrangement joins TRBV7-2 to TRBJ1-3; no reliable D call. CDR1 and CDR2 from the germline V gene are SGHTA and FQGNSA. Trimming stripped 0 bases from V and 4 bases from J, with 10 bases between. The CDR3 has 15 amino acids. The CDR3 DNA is TGTGCCAGCAGCTTAGCGGTCCCAGTAGGAAACACCATATATTTT. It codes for CASSLAVPVGNTIYF. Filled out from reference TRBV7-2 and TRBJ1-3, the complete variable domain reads GAGVSQSPSNKVTEKGKDVELRCDPISGHTALYWYRQSLGQGLEFLIYFQGNSAPDKSGLPSDRFSAERTGGSVSTLTIQRTQQEDSAVYLCASSLAVPVGNTIYFGEGSWLTVV.